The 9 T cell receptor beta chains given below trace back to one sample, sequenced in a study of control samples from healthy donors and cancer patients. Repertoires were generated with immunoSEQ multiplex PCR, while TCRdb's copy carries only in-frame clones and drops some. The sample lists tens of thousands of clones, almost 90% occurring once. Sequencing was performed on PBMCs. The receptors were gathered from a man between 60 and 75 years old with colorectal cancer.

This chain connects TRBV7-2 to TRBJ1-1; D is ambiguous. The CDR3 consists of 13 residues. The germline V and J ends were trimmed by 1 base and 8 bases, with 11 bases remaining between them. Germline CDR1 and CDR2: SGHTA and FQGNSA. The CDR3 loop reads CASSLVGFGEAFF. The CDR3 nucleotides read TGTGCCAGCAGCTTAGTGGGGTTCGGAGAAGCTTTCTTT.

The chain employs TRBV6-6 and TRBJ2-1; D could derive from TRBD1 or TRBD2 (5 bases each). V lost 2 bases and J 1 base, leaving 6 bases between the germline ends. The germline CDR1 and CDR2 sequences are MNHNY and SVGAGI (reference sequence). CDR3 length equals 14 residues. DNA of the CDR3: TGTGCCAGCAGTTACGGGGGTTCCTACAATGAGCAGTTCTTC. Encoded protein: CASSYGGSYNEQFF.

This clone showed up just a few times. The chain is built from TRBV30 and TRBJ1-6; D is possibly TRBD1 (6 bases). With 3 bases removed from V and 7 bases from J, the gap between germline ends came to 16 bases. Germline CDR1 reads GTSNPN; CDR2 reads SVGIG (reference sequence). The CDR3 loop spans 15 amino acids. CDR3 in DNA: TGTGCCTGGAGCGTGTTAATGAGGGGGAATTCACCCCTCCACTTT. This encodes CAWSVLMRGNSPLHF.

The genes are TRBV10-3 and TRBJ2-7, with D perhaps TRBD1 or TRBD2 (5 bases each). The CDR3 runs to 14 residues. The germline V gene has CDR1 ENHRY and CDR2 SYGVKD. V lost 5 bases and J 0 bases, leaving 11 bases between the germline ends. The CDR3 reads CAISFGTDSYEQYF. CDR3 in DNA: TGTGCCATCAGTTTCGGGACGGACTCCTACGAGCAGTACTTC.

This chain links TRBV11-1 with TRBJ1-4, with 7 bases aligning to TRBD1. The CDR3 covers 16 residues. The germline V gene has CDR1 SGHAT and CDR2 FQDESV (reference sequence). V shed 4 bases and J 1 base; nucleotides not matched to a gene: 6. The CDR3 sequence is CASSSDREGTNEKLFF. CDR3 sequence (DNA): TGTGCCAGCAGCTCCGACAGGGAAGGAACTAATGAAAAACTGTTTTTT.

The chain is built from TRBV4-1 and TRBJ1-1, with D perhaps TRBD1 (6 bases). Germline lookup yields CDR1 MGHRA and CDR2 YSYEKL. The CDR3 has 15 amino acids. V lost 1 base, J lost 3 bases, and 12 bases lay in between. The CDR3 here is CASSQAAPGDTEAFF. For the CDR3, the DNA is TGCGCCAGCAGCCAAGCGGCCCCAGGGGACACTGAAGCTTTCTTT.

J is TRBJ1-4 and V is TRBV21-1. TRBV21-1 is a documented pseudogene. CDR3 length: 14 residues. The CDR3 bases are TGTGCCAGCAGCCTGTCGGTGGCTAATGAAAAACTGTTTTTT. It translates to CASSLSVANEKLFF.

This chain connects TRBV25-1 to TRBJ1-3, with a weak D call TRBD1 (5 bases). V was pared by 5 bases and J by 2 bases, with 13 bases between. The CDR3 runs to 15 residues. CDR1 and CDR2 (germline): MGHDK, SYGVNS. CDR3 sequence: CASSHLWGTGNTIYF. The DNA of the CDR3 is TGTGCCAGCAGTCATCTATGGGGGACTGGAAACACCATATATTTT. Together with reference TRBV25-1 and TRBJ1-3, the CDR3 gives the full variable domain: EADIYQTPRYLVIGTGKKITLECSQTMGHDKMYWYQQDPGMELHLIHYSYGVNSTEKGDLSSESTVSRIRTEHFPLTLESARPSHTSQYLCASSHLWGTGNTIYFGEGSWLTVV.

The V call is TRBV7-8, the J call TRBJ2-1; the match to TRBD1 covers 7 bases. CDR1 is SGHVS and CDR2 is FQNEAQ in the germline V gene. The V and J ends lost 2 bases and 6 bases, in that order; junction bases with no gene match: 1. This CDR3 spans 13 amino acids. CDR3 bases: TGTGCCAGCAGCTTAACAGGGGTCAATGAGCAGTTCTTC. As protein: CASSLTGVNEQFF.